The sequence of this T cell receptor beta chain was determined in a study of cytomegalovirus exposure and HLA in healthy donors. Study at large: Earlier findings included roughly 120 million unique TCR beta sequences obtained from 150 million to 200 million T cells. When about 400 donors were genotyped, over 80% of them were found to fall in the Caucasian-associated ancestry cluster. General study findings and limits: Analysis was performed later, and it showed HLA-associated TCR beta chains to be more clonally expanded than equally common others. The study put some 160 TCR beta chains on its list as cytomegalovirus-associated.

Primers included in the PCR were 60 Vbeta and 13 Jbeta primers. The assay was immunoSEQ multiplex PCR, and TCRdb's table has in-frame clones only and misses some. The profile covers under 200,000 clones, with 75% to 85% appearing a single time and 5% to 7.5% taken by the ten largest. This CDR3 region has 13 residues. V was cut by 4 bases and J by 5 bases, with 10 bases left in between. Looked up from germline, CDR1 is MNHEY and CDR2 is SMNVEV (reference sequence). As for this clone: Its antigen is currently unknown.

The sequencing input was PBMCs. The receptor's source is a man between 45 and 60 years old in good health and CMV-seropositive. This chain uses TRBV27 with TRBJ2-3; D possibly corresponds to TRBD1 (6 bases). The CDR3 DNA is TGTGCCAGCAGTTCCGAGGGGGTAGATACGCAGTATTTT. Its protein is CASSSEGVDTQYF.